The 10 T cell receptor beta chains listed next were all sequenced from one sample in a study of T-cell memory formation after mild COVID-19. TCRdb recomputed calls from the 5' RACE reads with MiXCR, one row per CDR3 protein. The profile covers about 410,000 distinct CDR3 sequences, with 20% to 30% appearing a single time and roughly 13% taken by the ten largest. The sample taken for sequencing was PBMCs or a T cell subset sorted from them (not recorded which). The receptors stem from an adult woman who had mild COVID-19 (a few samples of this study predate the infection). Cell type and time point are not known.

This clonotype was observed a few times. V and J are TRBV29-1 and TRBJ1-2; D may be TRBD1 (6 bases). This CDR3 region has 12 residues. With 7 bases removed from V and 6 bases from J, the gap between germline ends came to 15 bases. Germline lookup yields CDR1 SQVTM and CDR2 ANQGSEA. The CDR3 region is CSATGGRDGYTF. The CDR3 region has the DNA TGCAGCGCAACGGGGGGCAGGGATGGCTACACCTTC.

The table lists this clonotype with many counts. This rearrangement joins TRBV20-1 to TRBJ2-1; 8 nucleotides match TRBD2. The germline CDR1 and CDR2 sequences are DFQATT and SNEGSKA (reference sequence). The junction had 15 bases not matched to a gene; V was cut back by 6 bases and J by 8 bases. The CDR3 contains 15 residues. The CDR3 DNA reads TGCAGTGCCACACCCGGGACTAGTAAAATCGATGAGCAGTTCTTC. It encodes CSATPGTSKIDEQFF.

In its sample, this clonotype was seen a few times. The J gene is TRBJ2-7, the V gene TRBV27; TRBD1 might be the D (6 bases). This CDR3 is 14 amino acids long. Germline CDR1 MNHEY, CDR2 SMNVEV (reference sequence). V was shortened by 5 bases and J by 2 bases, with 13 bases between the two germline ends. The CDR3 loop reads CASSRSDRTYEQYF. CDR3 nucleotides: TGTGCCAGCAGTCGCTCGGACAGAACCTACGAGCAGTACTTC.

The rearrangement links TRBV5-1 to TRBJ1-2; 8 bases map to TRBD1. The CDR3 loop spans 15 amino acids. V dropped 2 bases and J dropped 6; count of bases not matched to a gene: 9. In germline, CDR1 is SGHRS, CDR2 YFSETQ. The DNA for the CDR3 is TGCGCCAGCAGCTTCTCTTCGACAGGGGAGGATGGCTACACCTTC. Translating it yields CASSFSSTGEDGYTF.

The chain has TRBV5-5 and TRBJ2-7, with TRBD2 identical over 12 bases. The germline V gene encodes CDR1 SGHKS and CDR2 YYEKEE (reference sequence). The CDR3 runs to 15 residues. V lost 4 bases and J lost 4; bases outside the gene matches: 6. The CDR3 loop is CASSTGLAGQYEQYF. In DNA form, the CDR3 reads TGTGCCAGCAGCACAGGACTAGCGGGGCAATACGAGCAGTACTTC.

This clonotype showed up just a few times. The chain uses TRBV10-3 and TRBJ2-7; TRBD1 aligns across 9 bases. This CDR3 comprises 14 residues. Germline CDR1 reads ENHRY; CDR2 reads SYGVKD. V shed 6 bases and J 0 bases; nucleotides not matched to a gene: 3. CDR3 in DNA: TGTGCCATCAGGTGGGACAGGGACTCCTACGAGCAGTACTTC. It codes for CAIRWDRDSYEQYF.

This rearrangement joins TRBV20-1 to TRBJ1-2, with 7 bases that match TRBD1. V gave up 3 bases and J gave up 3 bases; unmatched junction bases: 4. Germline CDR1 DFQATT, CDR2 SNEGSKA (reference sequence). This CDR3 is 13 amino acids long. The CDR3 DNA follows: TGCAGTGCTAGGCCCCAGGGGGACTATGGCTACACCTTC. The encoded protein is CSARPQGDYGYTF.

This clonotype came up a few times. This chain joins TRBV4-3 and TRBJ2-4; weak D call: TRBD1 (5 bases). The CDR3 covers 18 residues. Trimming stripped 0 bases from V and 0 bases from J, with 15 bases between. From germline, CDR1 is LGHNA and CDR2 YSLEER. The DNA for the CDR3 is TGCGCCAGCAGCCAAGAATACAGGAGCATTCTAGCCAAAAACATTCAGTACTTC. It translates to CASSQEYRSILAKNIQYF.

DNA for the CDR3: TGCAGCGTCGGACAGAGCTCTGGGGCCAACGTCCTGACTTTC. This sequence encodes CSVGQSSGANVLTF. The V gene is TRBV29-1, the J gene TRBJ2-6; maybe TRBD1 (6 bases). V was pared by 6 bases and J by 0 bases, with 9 bases between. This CDR3 region has 14 residues. CDR1 is SQVTM and CDR2 is ANQGSEA in the germline V gene.

This clonotype turned up a few times. CDR3 region: CASRADLQGLSYEQYF. CDR3 DNA: TGCGCCAGCAGAGCTGATCTACAGGGTCTCTCCTACGAGCAGTACTTC. This rearrangement joins TRBV5-1 to TRBJ2-7; D possibly corresponds to TRBD1 (6 bases). The ends were cut back, 5 bases at V and 0 bases at J, with 18 bases in the middle. The CDR3 extends over 16 amino acids. CDR1 SGHRS and CDR2 YFSETQ come from the germline V gene.